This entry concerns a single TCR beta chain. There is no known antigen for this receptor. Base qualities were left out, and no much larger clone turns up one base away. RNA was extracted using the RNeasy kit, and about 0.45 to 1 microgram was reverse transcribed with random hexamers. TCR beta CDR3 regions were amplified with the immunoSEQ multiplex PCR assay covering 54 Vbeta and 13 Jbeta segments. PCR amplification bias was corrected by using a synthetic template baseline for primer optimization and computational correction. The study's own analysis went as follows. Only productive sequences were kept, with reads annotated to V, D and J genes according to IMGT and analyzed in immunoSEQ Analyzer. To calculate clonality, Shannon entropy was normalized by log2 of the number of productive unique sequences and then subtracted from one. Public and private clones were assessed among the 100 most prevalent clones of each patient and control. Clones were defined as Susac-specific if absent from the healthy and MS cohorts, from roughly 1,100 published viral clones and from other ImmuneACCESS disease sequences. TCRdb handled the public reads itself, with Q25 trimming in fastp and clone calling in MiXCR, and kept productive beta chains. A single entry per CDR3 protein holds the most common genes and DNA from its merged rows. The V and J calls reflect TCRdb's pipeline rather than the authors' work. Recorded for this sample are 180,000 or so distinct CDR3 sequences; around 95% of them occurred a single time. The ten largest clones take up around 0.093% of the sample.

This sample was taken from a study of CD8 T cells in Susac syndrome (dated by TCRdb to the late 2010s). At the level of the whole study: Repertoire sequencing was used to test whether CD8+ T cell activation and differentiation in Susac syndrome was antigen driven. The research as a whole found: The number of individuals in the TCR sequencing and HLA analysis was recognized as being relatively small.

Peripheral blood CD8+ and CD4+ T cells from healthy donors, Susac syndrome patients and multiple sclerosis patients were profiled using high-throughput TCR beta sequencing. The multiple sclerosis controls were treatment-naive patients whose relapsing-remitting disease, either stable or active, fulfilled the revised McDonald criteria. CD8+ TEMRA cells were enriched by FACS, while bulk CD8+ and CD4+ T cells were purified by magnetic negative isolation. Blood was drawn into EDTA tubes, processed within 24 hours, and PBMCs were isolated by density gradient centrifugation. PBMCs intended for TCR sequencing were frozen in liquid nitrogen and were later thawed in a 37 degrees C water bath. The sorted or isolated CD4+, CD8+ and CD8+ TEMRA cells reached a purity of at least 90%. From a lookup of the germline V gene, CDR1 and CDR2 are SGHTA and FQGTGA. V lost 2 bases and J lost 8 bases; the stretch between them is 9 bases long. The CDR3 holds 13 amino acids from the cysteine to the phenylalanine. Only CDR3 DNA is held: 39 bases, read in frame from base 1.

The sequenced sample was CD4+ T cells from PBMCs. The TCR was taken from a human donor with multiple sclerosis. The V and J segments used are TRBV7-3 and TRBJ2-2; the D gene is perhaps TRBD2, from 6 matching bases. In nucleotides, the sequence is TGTGCCAGCAGCTTATTCCTAGCGGGGGAGCTGTTTTTT. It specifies CASSLFLAGELFF.